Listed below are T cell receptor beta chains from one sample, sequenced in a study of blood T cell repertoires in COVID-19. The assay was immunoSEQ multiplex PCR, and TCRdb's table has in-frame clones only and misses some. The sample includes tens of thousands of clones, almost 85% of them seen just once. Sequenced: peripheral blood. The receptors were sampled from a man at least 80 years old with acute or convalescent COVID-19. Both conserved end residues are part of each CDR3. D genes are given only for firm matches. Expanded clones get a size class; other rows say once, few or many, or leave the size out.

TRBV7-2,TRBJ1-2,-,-,TGTGCCAGCAGCTTTCAATCGGGAGGCTATGGCTACACCTTC,CASSFQSGGYGYTF
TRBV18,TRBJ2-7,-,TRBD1,TGTGCCAGCTCAGCCACAGGGGGGAGTTCCTACGAGCAGTACTTC,CASSATGGSSYEQYF
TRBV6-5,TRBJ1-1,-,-,TGTGCCAGCAAAGTCGACAGGATGAACACTGAAGCTTTCTTT,CASKVDRMNTEAFF
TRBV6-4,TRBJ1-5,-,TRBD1,TGTGCCAGCAGTCCACAACAGGGGGTTGGTCAGCCCCAGCATTTT,CASSPQQGVGQPQHF
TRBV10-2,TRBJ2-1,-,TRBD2,TGCGCTGCGCGACCAGGGCTAGCGGGGGGCCGTGCTAATGAGCAGTTCTTC,CAARPGLAGGRANEQFF
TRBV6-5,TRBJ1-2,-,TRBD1,TGTGCCAGCGGGACACAGGGGGGCTATGGCTACACCTTC,CASGTQGGYGYTF
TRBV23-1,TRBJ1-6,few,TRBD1,TGCGCCAGCATTCAACCGGGAGGGGGCGCAGGGAATTCACCCCTCCACTTT,CASIQPGGGAGNSPLHF
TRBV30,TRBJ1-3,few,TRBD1,TGTGCCCGATCGAGGGACAGCTCTGGAAACACCATATATTTT,CARSRDSSGNTIYF
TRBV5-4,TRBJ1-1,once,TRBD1,TGTGCCAGCAGCGGAGCCGGGACAGGGAACACTGAAGCTTTCTTT,CASSGAGTGNTEAFF
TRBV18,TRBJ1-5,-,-,TGTGCCAGCTCACTTGGACAGAGCAATCAGCCCCAGCATTTT,CASSLGQSNQPQHF
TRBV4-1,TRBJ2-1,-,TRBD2,TGCGCCAGCAGCCCCCAGTCCTTTACTAGCGGGGCCTACAATGAGCAGTTCTTC,CASSPQSFTSGAYNEQFF
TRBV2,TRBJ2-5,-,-,TGTGCCAGCACCGTCGAGGGGGGGCGACAAGAGACCCAGTACTTC,CASTVEGGRQETQYF
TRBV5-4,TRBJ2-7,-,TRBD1,TGTGCCAGCAGCTTGGGACAGGGGGGATTCTACGAGCAGTACTTC,CASSLGQGGFYEQYF
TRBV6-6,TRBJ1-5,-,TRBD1,TGTGCCAGCAGCCCAGGACAGGGAGGTCAGCCCCAGCATTTT,CASSPGQGGQPQHF
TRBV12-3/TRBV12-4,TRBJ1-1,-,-,TGTGCCAGCAACCCGTCCCAGGTGGTCCGGGCTTTCTTT,CASNPSQVVRAFF
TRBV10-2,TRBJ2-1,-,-,TGCGCCAGCAGTGAACAGGGCAATGAGCAGTTCTTC,CASSEQGNEQFF
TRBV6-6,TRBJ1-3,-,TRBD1,TGTGCCAGTCGACAGGGATCCGGAAACACCATATATTTT,CASRQGSGNTIYF
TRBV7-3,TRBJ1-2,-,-,TGTGCTAGCAGCTTAATCGGAGGTGAAGGCGTCTATGGCTACACCTTC,CASSLIGGEGVYGYTF
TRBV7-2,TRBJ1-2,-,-,TGTGCCAGCAGCTTAGCTGGCAGGCGAAGAGGCTACACCTTC,CASSLAGRRRGYTF
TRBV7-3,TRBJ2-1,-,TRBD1,TGTGCCAGCAGCGTGGGACAGGGGGTCTACTATGAGCAGTTCTTC,CASSVGQGVYYEQFF
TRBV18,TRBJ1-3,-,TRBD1,TGTGCCAGCTCACCAGGACAGGGGAGCTCTGGAAACACCATATATTTT,CASSPGQGSSGNTIYF
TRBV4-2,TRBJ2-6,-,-,TGTGCCAGCAGCCAAGATGGCCGTACCTCTGGGGCCAACGTCCTGACTTTC,CASSQDGRTSGANVLTF
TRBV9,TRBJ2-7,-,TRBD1,TGTGCCAGCAGCAGGGGACAGGGGGCGCTTGAGCAGTACTTC,CASSRGQGALEQYF
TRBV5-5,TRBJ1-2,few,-,TGTGCCAGCAGCTTCGGGGGGGCGCAGCTGGTTGGCTACACCTTC,CASSFGGAQLVGYTF
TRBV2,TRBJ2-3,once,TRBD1,TGTGCCAGCAGATCAAATCCGGGACAGGGGACAGATACGCAGTATTTT,CASRSNPGQGTDTQYF
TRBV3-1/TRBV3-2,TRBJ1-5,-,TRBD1,TGTGCCAGCAGCCAAGGAGGGGGCAACAATCAGCCCCAGCATTTT,CASSQGGGNNQPQHF
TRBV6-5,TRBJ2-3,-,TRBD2,TGTGCCAGCAGTAGGCTAGCGGGGCTAGATACGCAGTATTTT,CASSRLAGLDTQYF
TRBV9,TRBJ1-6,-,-,TGTGCCAGCAGCACCTCGCGATCACCCCTCCACTTT,CASSTSRSPLHF
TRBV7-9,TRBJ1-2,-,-,TGTGCCAGCAGCTCCCGAGGGTTTGCACCCCAGGATGGCTACACCTTC,CASSSRGFAPQDGYTF
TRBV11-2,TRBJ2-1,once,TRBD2,TGTGCCAGCAGCAAAGGGACTAGCGGGGGGGCGAGGGAGCAGTTCTTC,CASSKGTSGGAREQFF
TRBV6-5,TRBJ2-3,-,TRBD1,TGTGCCAGCGGGACAGTAACGAGAACAGATACGCAGTATTTT,CASGTVTRTDTQYF
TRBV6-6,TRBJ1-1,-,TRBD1,TGTGCCAGCAGTTACGCGACAGGGGTGAACACTGAAGCTTTCTTT,CASSYATGVNTEAFF
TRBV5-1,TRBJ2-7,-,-,TGCGCCAGTACAGGGTTCTACGAGCAGTACTTC,CASTGFYEQYF
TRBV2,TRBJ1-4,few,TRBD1,TGTGCCAGCTCAAGAGAGGGGGCTCCTAATGAAAAACTGTTTTTT,CASSREGAPNEKLFF
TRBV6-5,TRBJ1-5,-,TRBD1,TGTGCCAGCAGGGGGACAGACTACAATCAGCCCCAGCATTTT,CASRGTDYNQPQHF
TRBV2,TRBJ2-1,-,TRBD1,TGTGCCAGCAGTGGAGGGGGCGCTTCGGACAATGAGCAGTTCTTC,CASSGGGASDNEQFF
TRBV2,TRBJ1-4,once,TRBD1,TGTGCCACCTCCGGGACAGAAAATGAAAAACTGTTTTTT,CATSGTENEKLFF
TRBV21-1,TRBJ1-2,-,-,TGTGCCAGCACCCCACGCCACACCGCTCCGGGCTACACCTTC,CASTPRHTAPGYTF
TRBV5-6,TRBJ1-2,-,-,TGTGCCAGCAGCCAGGTGACAGTCGATAACTATGGCTACACCTTC,CASSQVTVDNYGYTF
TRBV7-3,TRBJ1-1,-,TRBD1,TGTGCCAGCCGAGGACAGGGTAACACTGAAGCTTTCTTT,CASRGQGNTEAFF
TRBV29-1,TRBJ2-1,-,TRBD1,TGCAGCGGGGCCCGGGACAGCTACAATGAGCAGTTCTTC,CSGARDSYNEQFF
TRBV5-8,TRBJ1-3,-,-,TGTGCCAGCAGAAGAGGACAGAGCTCTGGAAACACCATATATTTT,CASRRGQSSGNTIYF
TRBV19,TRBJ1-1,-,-,TGTGCCAGTAGTATATTACAGGGAGGGGGTTTAGGGAACACTGAAGCTTTCTTT,CASSILQGGGLGNTEAFF
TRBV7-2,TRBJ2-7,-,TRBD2,TGTGCCAGCAGCCAGGGACTAGGTAACGAGCAGTACTTC,CASSQGLGNEQYF
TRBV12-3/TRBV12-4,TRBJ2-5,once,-,TGTGCCAGCACAAGGACAATACGAGAGACCCAGTACTTC,CASTRTIRETQYF
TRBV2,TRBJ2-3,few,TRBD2,TGTGCCTGCACTAGCGGCACAGATACGCAGTATTTT,CACTSGTDTQYF
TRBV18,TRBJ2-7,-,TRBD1,TGTGCCAGCTCTCCGGGACAGGTGACCTACGAGCAGTACTTC,CASSPGQVTYEQYF
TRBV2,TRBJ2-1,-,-,TGTGCCAGCAGTGCGCGGGACCCCTCCTACAATGAGCAGTTCTTC,CASSARDPSYNEQFF
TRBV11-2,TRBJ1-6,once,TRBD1,TGTGCCAGCAGCCAACAGGGGAGCTCCTATAATTCACCCCTCCACTTT,CASSQQGSSYNSPLHF
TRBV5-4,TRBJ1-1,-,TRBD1,TGTGCCAGCAGTAACCGGGACAGGGTATTCAACACTGAAGCTTTCTTT,CASSNRDRVFNTEAFF
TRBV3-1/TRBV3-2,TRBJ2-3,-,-,TGTGCCAGCAGCCAAGATGAGGCGATCACAGATACGCAGTATTTT,CASSQDEAITDTQYF
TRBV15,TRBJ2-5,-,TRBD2,TGTGCCTCTAATCGGGGGGATATCCAAGAGACCCAGTACTTC,CASNRGDIQETQYF